Below, 23 T cell receptor beta chains from the same sample are listed, as sequenced in a study of shared clonotypes between healthy human individuals. The table came from immunoSEQ multiplex PCR; TCRdb's copy has only in-frame clones and leaves some out. The sample comprises about 980,000 clones, about three quarters of which are singletons, and nearly 1.5% rests with the top ten. Sequencing was carried out using memory CD4+ T cells sorted from blood. The subset is: CD45RA-negative fraction. The receptors come from a man between 18 and 35 years old in good health.

Worth noting for this clone: This sample also contains other DNA sequences that code for the same CDR3. The chain has TRBV2 and TRBJ2-3, with a possible D match to TRBD1 (6 bases). V was cut by 5 bases and J by 3 bases, with 12 bases left in between. This CDR3 comprises 14 residues. Germline V CDR1 and CDR2: SNHLY, FYNNEI. The CDR3 nucleotides read TGTGCCAGCAGTCTACAGGGAGCAACAGATACGCAGTATTTT. Protein: CASSLQGATDTQYF.

This clone has just one count. A single base separates this from a much larger clone, so it may be a read error. The chain is built from TRBV7-8 and TRBJ2-1; D is unclear. V was trimmed by 0 bases and J by 0 bases, leaving 6 bases between them. The CDR3 consists of 15 residues. Germline CDR1 and CDR2: SGHVS and FQNEAQ. The CDR3 nucleotides are TGTGCCAGCAGCTTAGCCAGGAGCTCCTACAATGAGCAGTTCTTC. Protein sequence: CASSLARSSYNEQFF. Drawing the rest from reference TRBV7-8 and TRBJ2-1, the complete variable domain is GAGVSQSPRYKVAKRGQDVALRCDPISGHVSLFWYQQALGQGPEFLTYFQNEAQLDKSGLPSDRFFAERPEGSVSTLKIQRTQQEDSAVYLCASSLARSSYNEQFFGPGTRLTVL.

This chain links TRBV19 with TRBJ1-3; 7 bases are a match to TRBD1. The CDR3 has 16 residues. CDR1 is LNHDA, CDR2 SQIVND, per germline (reference sequence). The V segment lost 1 base and the J segment 0 bases; nucleotides outside the gene matches: 3. CDR3 coding DNA: TGTGCCAGTAGTATAGTCCAGGGGGACTCTGGAAACACCATATATTTT. Its translation is CASSIVQGDSGNTIYF.

V usage is TRBV4-2 and J usage is TRBJ1-2; no clear D gene. Trimming shortened V by 0 bases and J by 5 bases, and 13 bases separated the two germline ends. The CDR3 has 15 amino acids. The germline CDR1 and CDR2 sequences are LGHNA and YNFKEQ. CDR3 residues: CASSQDLGSLYGYTF. The CDR3 coding sequence is TGTGCCAGCAGCCAAGATCTAGGCAGTCTATATGGCTACACCTTC.

The V and J genes are TRBV6-4 and TRBJ1-2, with D hard to call. Trimming took off 0 bases at V and 4 bases at J, with 0 bases between the two ends. The CDR3 covers 11 residues. Germline CDR1 is MRHNA and CDR2 is SNTAGT. The chain's CDR3 is CASSDSYGYTF. The CDR3 region has the DNA TGTGCCAGCAGTGACTCCTATGGCTACACCTTC.

This clone was counted between two and nine times. The gene calls are TRBV19 and TRBJ1-2; tentatively, D is TRBD1 (6 bases). Germline V gene data show CDR1 as LNHDA and CDR2 as SQIVND (reference sequence). V dropped 6 bases and J dropped 7 bases, with 15 bases sitting between them. There are 13 residues in the CDR3. CDR3 sequence: CASSIQGRTGYTF. CDR3 DNA sequence: TGTGCCAGTAGCATCCAGGGGAGAACTGGCTACACCTTC.

The chain employs TRBV5-4 and TRBJ2-5; 9 positions match TRBD1. CDR1 and CDR2 from the germline V gene are SGHNT and YYREEE (reference sequence). The CDR3 runs to 14 residues. Losses at the gene ends were 5 bases for V and 4 bases for J; bases not matched to a gene: 6. The CDR3 here is CASSPTGGGETQYF. CDR3 DNA: TGTGCCAGCAGTCCTACAGGGGGCGGAGAGACCCAGTACTTC.

Worth noting for this clone: The sample holds other DNA sequences that translate to the same CDR3. This rearrangement joins TRBV7-2 to TRBJ2-7; no clear D. The germline V and J ends were trimmed by 1 base and 6 bases, with 7 bases remaining between them. CDR1 and CDR2 from the germline V gene are SGHTA and FQGNSA. CDR3 length equals 12 residues. The CDR3 is CASSLDRGEQYF. CDR3 sequence (DNA): TGTGCCAGCAGCTTAGACCGAGGCGAGCAGTACTTC.

CDR3 residues: CASSPRLERETQYF. CDR3 nucleotides: TGTGCCAGCAGCCCCCGGCTGGAACGGGAGACCCAGTACTTC. The chain combines TRBV7-8 with TRBJ2-5; D unclear. Trimming pared 5 bases from V and 5 bases from J, leaving 15 bases between. Germline CDR1 and CDR2: SGHVS and FQNEAQ. The CDR3 loop spans 14 amino acids.

The V gene is TRBV7-2, the J gene TRBJ2-7, with TRBD1 matching 7 bases. This CDR3 has 16 residues. Germline-derived CDR1 and CDR2 are SGHTA and FQGNSA. J gave up 0 bases and V 5 bases, and 10 bases lay outside the gene matches. CDR3 sequence: CASSPTLDRSSYEQYF. The DNA for the CDR3 is TGTGCCAGCAGCCCTACTTTGGACAGGAGCTCCTACGAGCAGTACTTC.

V usage is TRBV25-1 and J usage is TRBJ2-7; TRBD1 matches 10 bases. The CDR3 consists of 16 residues. V shed 5 bases, J shed 2 bases, and the junction held 9 bases outside the gene matches. Germline CDR1 and CDR2: MGHDK and SYGVNS. CDR3 in DNA: TGTGCCAGCAGTCCACCAACCGGGACAGGGGCCTACGAGCAGTACTTC. Its protein product is CASSPPTGTGAYEQYF.

This rearrangement joins TRBV6-5 to TRBJ2-1, with D uncertain. The germline V and J ends were trimmed by 6 bases and 3 bases, with 15 bases remaining between them. Germline assignment: CDR1 MNHEY and CDR2 SVGAGI. The CDR3 runs to 15 residues. CDR3 in amino acids: CASRESLGLYNEQFF. DNA of the CDR3: TGTGCCAGCAGGGAAAGCCTAGGTCTCTACAATGAGCAGTTCTTC.

This clone has a handful of counts. V is TRBV6-5 and J is TRBJ2-1, with D uncertain. The CDR3 has 13 amino acids. The V end was cut by 2 bases, the J end by 6 bases, with 8 bases between. Germline CDR1 and CDR2: MNHEY and SVGAGI. The chain's CDR3 is CASSYGLSNEQFF. CDR3 sequence (DNA): TGTGCCAGCAGTTACGGCCTGTCCAATGAGCAGTTCTTC.

The chain has TRBV18 and TRBJ1-4, with 7 bases that match TRBD1. There are 17 residues in the CDR3. V lost 3 bases, J lost 5 bases, and 12 bases stayed unmatched. The germline V gene encodes CDR1 KGHSH and CDR2 LQKENI. The CDR3: CASSPQRSDRSNEKLFF. DNA of the CDR3: TGTGCCAGCTCACCTCAGAGATCGGACAGGTCGAATGAAAAACTGTTTTTT.

The rearrangement joins TRBV6-4 to TRBJ2-4; TRBD1 might be the D (6 bases). This CDR3 has 16 residues. V lost 2 bases and J 3 bases, leaving 14 bases between the germline ends. From germline, CDR1 is MRHNA and CDR2 SNTAGT. The CDR3 DNA is TGTGCCAGCAGTGACCGGACAGTAGTTAACAAAAACATTCAGTACTTC. This translates into CASSDRTVVNKNIQYF.

CDR3 nucleotides: TGCAGCGCGCGGGTCGGAGGAGATACGCAGTATTTT. Translated: CSARVGGDTQYF. This chain joins TRBV29-1 and TRBJ2-3; possibly TRBD2 for D (5 bases). The CDR3 is 12 residues long. Germline V gene sequence: CDR1 SQVTM, CDR2 ANQGSEA. V lost 7 bases and J 5 bases, leaving 13 bases between the germline ends.

The rearrangement joins TRBV28 to TRBJ1-4; 8 nucleotides align to TRBD1. With 4 bases clipped from V and 3 bases from J, the junction kept 13 bases outside the gene matches. The CDR3 has 18 amino acids. CDR1 and CDR2 (germline): MDHEN, SYDVKM. The CDR3 reads CASSSGDRPWAANEKLFF. The CDR3 DNA follows: TGTGCCAGCAGTTCCGGGGACAGGCCTTGGGCGGCTAATGAAAAACTGTTTTTT.

This clone was picked up a small number of times. V gene TRBV18 combines with J gene TRBJ2-7; D may be TRBD2 (5 bases). Germline CDR1 is KGHSH and CDR2 is LQKENI. The V end lost 6 bases, the J end lost 6 bases, and 12 bases lay between the germline ends. This CDR3 spans 12 amino acids. CDR3 coding DNA: TGTGCCAGCTCGCGAGAGGGTTTCGAGCAGTACTTC. As protein: CASSREGFEQYF. Looking up the rest from reference TRBV18 and TRBJ2-7 gives the full variable domain: NAGVMQNPRHLVRRRGQEARLRCSPMKGHSHVYWYRQLPEEGLKFMVYLQKENIIDESGMPKERFSAEFPKEGPSILRIQQVVRGDSAAYFCASSREGFEQYFGPGTRLTVT.

This clone appeared a single time. V gene TRBV6-5 combines with J gene TRBJ2-3; no firm D call. The CDR3 length is 15 residues. The V end was cut by 0 bases, the J end by 4 bases, with 11 bases between. CDR1 MNHEY and CDR2 SVGAGI come from the germline V gene. The CDR3 protein is CASSYSIKSADTQYF. CDR3 DNA: TGTGCCAGCAGTTACTCAATTAAGTCGGCAGATACGCAGTATTTT.

This clone was seen just once. The same CDR3 can be traced to other DNA sequences in this sample. The chain joins TRBV18 to TRBJ2-6; unclear D gene. CDR1 and CDR2 from the germline V gene are KGHSH and LQKENI. Trimming cost V 4 bases and J 0 bases, with 4 bases left between them. The CDR3 totals 14 residues. The CDR3 region is CASSQGSGANVLTF. DNA for the CDR3: TGTGCCAGCTCACAAGGCTCTGGGGCCAACGTCCTGACTTTC.

This chain uses TRBV29-1 with TRBJ2-3, with D perhaps TRBD1 or TRBD2 (5 bases each). CDR3 length equals 12 residues. The germline V and J ends were trimmed by 6 bases and 5 bases, with 12 bases remaining between them. Germline CDR1 reads SQVTM; CDR2 reads ANQGSEA. DNA of the CDR3: TGCAGCGTCAGTGGGGCGGGAGATACGCAGTATTTT. Encoded protein: CSVSGAGDTQYF.

The rearrangement links TRBV10-1 to TRBJ1-1, with D uncertain. CDR3 length: 13 residues. V gave up 6 bases and J gave up 3 bases, with 11 bases separating them. Germline V gene data show CDR1 as WNHNN and CDR2 as SYGVQD (reference sequence). The CDR3, as DNA: TGCGCCAGCAGCCTACAGTTGGACACTGAAGCTTTCTTT. It is translated as CASSLQLDTEAFF.

The DNA for the CDR3 is TGCGCCACCAGGGGGGAGTCCTACGAGCAGTACTTC. Amino acid sequence: CATRGESYEQYF. The chain is built from TRBV5-1 and TRBJ2-7; D possibly corresponds to TRBD1 (7 bases). Per germline, CDR1 SGHRS and CDR2 YFSETQ. The CDR3 loop spans 12 amino acids. V lost 9 bases, J lost 1 base, and 11 bases lay in between.